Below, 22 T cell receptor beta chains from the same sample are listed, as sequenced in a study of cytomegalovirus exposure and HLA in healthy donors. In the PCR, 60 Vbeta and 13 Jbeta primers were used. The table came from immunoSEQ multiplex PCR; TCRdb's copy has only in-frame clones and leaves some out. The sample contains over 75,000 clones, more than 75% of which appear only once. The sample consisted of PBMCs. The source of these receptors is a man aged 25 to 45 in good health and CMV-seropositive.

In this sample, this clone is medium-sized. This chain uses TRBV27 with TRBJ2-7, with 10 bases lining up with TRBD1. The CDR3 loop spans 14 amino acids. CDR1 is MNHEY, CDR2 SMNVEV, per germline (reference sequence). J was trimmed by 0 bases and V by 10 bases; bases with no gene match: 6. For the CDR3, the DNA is TGTGCCATACCACGGGACAGGGGCTCCTACGAGCAGTACTTC. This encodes CAIPRDRGSYEQYF.

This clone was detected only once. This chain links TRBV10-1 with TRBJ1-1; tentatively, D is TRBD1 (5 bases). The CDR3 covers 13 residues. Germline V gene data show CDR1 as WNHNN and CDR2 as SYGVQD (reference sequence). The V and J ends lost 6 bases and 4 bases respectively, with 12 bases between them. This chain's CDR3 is CASSAGGLTEAFF. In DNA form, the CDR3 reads TGCGCCAGCAGCGCCGGGGGACTCACTGAAGCTTTCTTT.

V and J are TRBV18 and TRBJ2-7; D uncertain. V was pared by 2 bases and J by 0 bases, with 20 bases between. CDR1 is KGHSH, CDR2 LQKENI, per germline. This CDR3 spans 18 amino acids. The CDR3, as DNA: TGTGCCAGCTCACCAGGGCACAGTCGTTCTGAAAGCTCCTACGAGCAGTACTTC. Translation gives CASSPGHSRSESSYEQYF.

CDR3 region: CATSRDRRLAGVNEQFF. The CDR3 DNA sequence: TGTGCCACCAGCAGAGATCGGCGTCTAGCGGGAGTCAATGAGCAGTTCTTC. The chain combines TRBV15 with TRBJ2-1; TRBD2 matches 10 bases. The CDR3 runs to 17 residues. The V and J ends lost 0 bases and 6 bases, in that order; junction bases with no gene match: 8. Germline V gene sequence: CDR1 LNHNV, CDR2 YYDKDF (reference sequence).

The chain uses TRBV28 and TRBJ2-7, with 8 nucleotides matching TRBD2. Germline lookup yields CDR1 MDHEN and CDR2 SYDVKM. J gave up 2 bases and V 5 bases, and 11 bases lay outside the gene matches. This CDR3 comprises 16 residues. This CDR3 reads CASSPTGGGFTYEQYF. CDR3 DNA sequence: TGTGCCAGCAGTCCTACGGGAGGGGGTTTCACCTACGAGCAGTACTTC. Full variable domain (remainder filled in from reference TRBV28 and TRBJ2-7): DVKVTQSSRYLVKRTGEKVFLECVQDMDHENMFWYRQDPGLGLRLIYFSYDVKMKEKGDIPEGYSVSREKKERFSLILESASTNQTSMYLCASSPTGGGFTYEQYFGPGTRLTVT.

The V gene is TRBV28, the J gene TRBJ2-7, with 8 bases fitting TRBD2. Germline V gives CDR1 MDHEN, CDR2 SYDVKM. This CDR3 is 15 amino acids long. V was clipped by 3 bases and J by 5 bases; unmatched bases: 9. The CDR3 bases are TGTGCCAGCAGTTTCGGGGCGGGAGGCAGTAACGAGCAGTACTTC. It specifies CASSFGAGGSNEQYF.

The CDR3 loop reads CASSEISGTALRQFF. The CDR3 coding sequence is TGTGCCAGCAGTGAAATTAGCGGGACAGCACTAAGGCAGTTCTTC. The chain joins TRBV6-1 to TRBJ2-1; TRBD2 might be the D (8 bases). Deletions cut 2 bases from V and 12 bases from J, with 20 bases between. This CDR3 spans 15 amino acids. Germline CDR1 reads MNHNS; CDR2 reads SASEGT.

Here the CDR3 reads CASSKPDSSYEQYF. Here the CDR3 DNA reads TGTGCCAGCAGCAAGCCGGACAGTTCCTACGAGCAGTACTTC. The chain uses TRBV13 and TRBJ2-7; a weak D match, TRBD1 (6 bases). The germline V and J ends were trimmed by 5 bases and 1 base, with 12 bases remaining between them. The CDR3 totals 14 residues. Looked up from germline, CDR1 is PRHDT and CDR2 is FYEKMQ (reference sequence).

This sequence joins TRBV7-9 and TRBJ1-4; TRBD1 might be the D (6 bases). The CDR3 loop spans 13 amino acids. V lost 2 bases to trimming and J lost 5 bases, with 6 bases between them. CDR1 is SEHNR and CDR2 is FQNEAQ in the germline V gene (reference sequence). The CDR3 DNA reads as TGTGCCAGCAGCTTAACAGGGAATGAAAAACTGTTTTTT. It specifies CASSLTGNEKLFF. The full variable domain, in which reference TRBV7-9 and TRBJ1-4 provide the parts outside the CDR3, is DTGVSQNPRHKITKRGQNVTFRCDPISEHNRLYWYRQTLGQGPEFLTYFQNEAQLEKSRLLSDRFSAERPKGSFSTLEIQRTEQGDSAMYLCASSLTGNEKLFFGSGTQLSVL.

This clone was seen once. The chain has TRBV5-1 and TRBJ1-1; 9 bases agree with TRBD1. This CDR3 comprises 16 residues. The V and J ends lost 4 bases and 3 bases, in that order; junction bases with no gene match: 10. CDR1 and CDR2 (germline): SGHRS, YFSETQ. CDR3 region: CASSRTDRGRYTEAFF. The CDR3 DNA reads TGCGCCAGCAGCAGAACGGACAGGGGCCGATACACTGAAGCTTTCTTT.

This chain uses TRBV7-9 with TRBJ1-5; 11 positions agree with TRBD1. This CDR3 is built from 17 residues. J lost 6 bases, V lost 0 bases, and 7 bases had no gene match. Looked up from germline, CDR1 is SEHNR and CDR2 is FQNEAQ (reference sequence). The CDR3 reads CASSLAVGQGVTQPQHF. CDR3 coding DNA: TGTGCCAGCAGCTTAGCCGTGGGACAGGGGGTAACTCAGCCCCAGCATTTT.

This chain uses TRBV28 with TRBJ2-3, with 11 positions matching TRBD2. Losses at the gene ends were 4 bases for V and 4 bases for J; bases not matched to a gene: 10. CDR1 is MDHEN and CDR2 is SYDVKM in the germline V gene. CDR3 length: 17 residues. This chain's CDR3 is CASSSPSLAGDPDTQYF. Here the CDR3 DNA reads TGTGCCAGCAGTTCTCCATCACTAGCGGGAGACCCAGATACGCAGTATTTT.

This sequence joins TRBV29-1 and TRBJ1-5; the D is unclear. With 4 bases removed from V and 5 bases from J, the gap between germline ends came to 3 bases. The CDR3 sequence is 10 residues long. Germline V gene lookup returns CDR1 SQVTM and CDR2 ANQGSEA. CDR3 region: CSVGHQPQHF. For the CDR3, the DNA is TGCAGCGTTGGGCATCAGCCCCAGCATTTT.

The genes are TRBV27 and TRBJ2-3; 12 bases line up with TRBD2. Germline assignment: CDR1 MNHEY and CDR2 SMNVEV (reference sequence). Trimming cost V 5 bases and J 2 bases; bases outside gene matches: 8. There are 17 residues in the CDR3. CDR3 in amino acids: CASSPRTSGTYTDTQYF. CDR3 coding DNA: TGTGCCAGCAGTCCGAGGACTAGCGGGACCTACACAGATACGCAGTATTTT.

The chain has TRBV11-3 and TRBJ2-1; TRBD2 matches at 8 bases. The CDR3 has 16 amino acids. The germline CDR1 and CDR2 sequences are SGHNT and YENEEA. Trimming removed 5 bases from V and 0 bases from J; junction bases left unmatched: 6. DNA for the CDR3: TGTGCCAGCAGCAGAGGAGCGGGAGCCTCCTACAATGAGCAGTTCTTC. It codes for CASSRGAGASYNEQFF.

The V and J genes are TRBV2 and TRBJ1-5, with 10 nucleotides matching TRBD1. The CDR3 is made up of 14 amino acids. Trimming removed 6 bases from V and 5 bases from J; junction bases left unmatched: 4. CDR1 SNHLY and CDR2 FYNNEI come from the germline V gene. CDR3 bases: TGTGCCAGCAGAGAGGACAGGGGGGATCAGCCCCAGCATTTT. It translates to CASREDRGDQPQHF.

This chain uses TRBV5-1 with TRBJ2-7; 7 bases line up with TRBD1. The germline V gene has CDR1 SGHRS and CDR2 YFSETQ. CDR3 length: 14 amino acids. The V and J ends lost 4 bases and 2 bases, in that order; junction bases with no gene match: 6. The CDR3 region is CASSLNRGAYEQYF. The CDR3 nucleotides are TGCGCCAGCAGCCTGAACAGGGGTGCCTACGAGCAGTACTTC.

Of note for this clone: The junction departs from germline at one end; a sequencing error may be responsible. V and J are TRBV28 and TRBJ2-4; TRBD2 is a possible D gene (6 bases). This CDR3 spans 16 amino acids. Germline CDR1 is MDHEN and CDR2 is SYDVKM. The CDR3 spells CASSLGGWAAKNIQYF. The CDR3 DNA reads TGTGCCAGCAGTTTGGGGGGATGGGCCGCCAAAAACATTCAATACTTC.

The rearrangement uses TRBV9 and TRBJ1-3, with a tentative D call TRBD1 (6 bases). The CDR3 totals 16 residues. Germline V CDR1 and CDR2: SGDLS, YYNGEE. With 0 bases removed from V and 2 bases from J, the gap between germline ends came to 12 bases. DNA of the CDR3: TGTGCCAGCAGCGTAGAGGCGGGGGCAACTGGAAACACCATATATTTT. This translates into CASSVEAGATGNTIYF.

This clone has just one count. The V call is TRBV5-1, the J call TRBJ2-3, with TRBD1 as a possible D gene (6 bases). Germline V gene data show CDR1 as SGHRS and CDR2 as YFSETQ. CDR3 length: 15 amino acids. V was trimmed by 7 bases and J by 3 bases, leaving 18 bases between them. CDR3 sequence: CASLPTGTRTDTQYF. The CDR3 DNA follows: TGCGCCAGCCTCCCAACAGGGACGAGGACAGATACGCAGTATTTT.

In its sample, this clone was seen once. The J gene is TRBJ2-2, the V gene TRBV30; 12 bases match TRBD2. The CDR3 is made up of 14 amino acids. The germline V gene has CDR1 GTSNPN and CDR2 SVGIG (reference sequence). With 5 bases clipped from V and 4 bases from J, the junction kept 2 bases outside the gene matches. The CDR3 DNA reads TGTGCCTGGGCGGGACTAGCGGGCACCGGGGAGCTGTTTTTT. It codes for CAWAGLAGTGELFF.

The CDR3, as DNA: TGCGCCAGCAGCCAAGAACGGCACAGGGGTTACGAGCAGTACTTC. Its protein product is CASSQERHRGYEQYF. This chain joins TRBV4-1 and TRBJ2-7, with 7 bases identical to TRBD1. The V gene's germline CDR1 is MGHRA and CDR2 YSYEKL. The CDR3 is 15 amino acids. V gave up 0 bases and J gave up 4 bases; unmatched junction bases: 6.